Listed below are T cell receptor beta chains from one sample, sequenced in a study of OX40 agonist ivuxolimab in advanced cancers. Libraries were prepared by immunoSEQ multiplex PCR; TCRdb keeps only in-frame clonotypes and omits some of them. The sample includes about 58,000 clones, 87% of them seen just once. The source material was CD4+ or CD8+ T cells sorted from blood, sampled in a trial of the OX40 agonist ivuxolimab. These receptors came from an adult with an advanced solid tumor such as melanoma, head and neck, liver or kidney cancer. The CDR3 runs from the conserved cysteine through the conserved F or W. The order of the fields is D gene, clone size, J gene, V gene, CDR3 DNA, CDR3 protein. D genes are given only for firm matches. The size entry is marked missing in some rows and otherwise reads once, few, many or a size class.

-,-,TRBJ1-2,TRBV6-5,TGTGCCAGCAGCCGAACAGGAAGCCCTAACTATGGCTACACCTTC,CASSRTGSPNYGYTF
-,-,TRBJ1-4,TRBV7-8,TGTGCCAGCTCCAGGGCGAATGAAGCACTGTTTTTT,CASSRANEALFF
-,-,TRBJ1-5,TRBV15,TGTGCCACAACAGCGTATAGCAATCAGCCCCAGCATTTT,CATTAYSNQPQHF
-,-,TRBJ2-7,TRBV7-8,TGTGCCAGCAGCTTAGCGGGGGCAGGCAACGAGCAGTACTTC,CASSLAGAGNEQYF
-,-,TRBJ2-3,TRBV5-4,TGTGCCTCACGAGGACAGACCACAGATACGCAGTATTTT,CASRGQTTDTQYF
TRBD2,-,TRBJ2-3,TRBV23-1,TGCGCCAGCAGTCAATCGGGGGATACGGTTCGAAATAGCGGGAGGGCAATAGATACGCAGTATTTT,CASSQSGDTVRNSGRAIDTQYF
-,-,TRBJ2-1,TRBV6-6,TGTGCCAGCAGTTACGGCAACAATGAGCAGTTCTTC,CASSYGNNEQFF
TRBD2,-,TRBJ2-2,TRBV27,TGTGCCAGCAGTTCACTAGCGGGAGTTGCGGGGGAGCTGTTTTTT,CASSSLAGVAGELFF
-,-,TRBJ1-1,TRBV7-8,TGTGCCAGCAGCGGGTTAGCCAACACTGAAGCTTTCTTT,CASSGLANTEAFF
-,-,TRBJ2-7,TRBV5-1,TGCGCCAGCAGCTCGGATGTAGGAATGGTTGACGAGCAGTACTTC,CASSSDVGMVDEQYF
-,-,TRBJ2-7,TRBV30,TGTGCCTGCCGAGCGTTCTACGAGCAGTACTTC,CACRAFYEQYF
-,-,TRBJ1-1,TRBV29-1,TGCAGCGTTACAGGGTCTATCACTGAAGCTTTCTTT,CSVTGSITEAFF
TRBD2,-,TRBJ2-3,TRBV18,TGTGCCAGCACCGAGCGGGAGGGCCTCCCAGATACGCAGTATTTT,CASTEREGLPDTQYF
-,-,TRBJ1-1,TRBV9,TGTGCCAGCAGCGTAGGGTCGAACACTGAAGCTTTCTTT,CASSVGSNTEAFF
TRBD1,-,TRBJ1-2,TRBV11-3,TGTGCCAGCAGCTCGGGACAGGGTTCGAATGGCTACACCTTC,CASSSGQGSNGYTF
TRBD2,-,TRBJ2-7,TRBV29-1,TGCAGCGCGGGACTAGCCACAAGAGAGCAGTACTTC,CSAGLATREQYF
-,-,TRBJ2-7,TRBV4-2,TGTGCCAGCAGCCAAGAACACAGCTCCTACGAGCAGTACTTC,CASSQEHSSYEQYF
-,-,TRBJ2-7,TRBV19,TGTGCCAGTAGTATAGTAGCTGCCCCCAGGGCCGGGTACGAGCAGTACTTC,CASSIVAAPRAGYEQYF
TRBD1,-,TRBJ1-2,TRBV28,TGTGCCAGCAGTTCCCCCGGACAGGGGTTCGATGGCTACACCTTC,CASSSPGQGFDGYTF
-,-,TRBJ1-1,TRBV7-6,TGTGCCAGCAGCTTAGGGGGGGGCGGTGAAGCTTTCTTT,CASSLGGGGEAFF
-,-,TRBJ1-1,TRBV11-3,TGTGCCAGCAGCTTCCCCACAGGGAAGAACACTGAAGCTTTCTTT,CASSFPTGKNTEAFF
-,-,TRBJ1-1,TRBV28,TGTGCCAGCAGTGAGCAGGGGCGAACTGAAGCTTTCTTT,CASSEQGRTEAFF
-,-,TRBJ2-5,TRBV6-6,TGTGCCAGCAAACCATTCATGCAAGAGACCCAGTACTTC,CASKPFMQETQYF
-,-,TRBJ1-5,TRBV2,TGTGCCAGCAGTACCATTGGTCCGCCCCAGCATTTT,CASSTIGPPQHF
TRBD2,-,TRBJ2-2,TRBV6-5,TGTGCCAGTAGCGGGAGTTTTTCCGGGGAGCTGTTTTTT,CASSGSFSGELFF
-,few,TRBJ1-5,TRBV19,TGTGCCAGTAGTTTAGGACACAATAGCAATCAGCCCCAGCATTTT,CASSLGHNSNQPQHF
-,-,TRBJ2-3,TRBV7-9,TGTGCCAGCAGCTTTAAAGATACGCAGTATTTT,CASSFKDTQYF
-,-,TRBJ1-5,TRBV7-8,TGTGCCAGCAGCTTAGCCCTGGGTCAGCCCCAGCATTTT,CASSLALGQPQHF
-,-,TRBJ2-6,TRBV5-4,TGTGCCAGCAGCTTGGATGGCTCTGGGGCCAACGTCCTGACTTTC,CASSLDGSGANVLTF
-,-,TRBJ2-3,TRBV7-9,TGTGCCAGCAGATTGGGGGGAGTCACAGATACGCAGTATTTT,CASRLGGVTDTQYF
TRBD2,-,TRBJ2-7,TRBV12-5,TGTGCTAGTGGTTTGATTGCGGGAGGCCCATTATCCTACGAGCAGTACTTC,CASGLIAGGPLSYEQYF
-,-,TRBJ2-7,TRBV2,TGTGCCAGCAGTGGGACCGGGACCTACGAGCAGTACTTC,CASSGTGTYEQYF
-,-,TRBJ1-5,TRBV6-1,TGTGCCGGGGGGGACCGTAGCAATCAGCCCCAGCATTTT,CAGGDRSNQPQHF
TRBD1,-,TRBJ2-7,TRBV28,TGTGCCAGCAGTTTGACAGGGGGGTCGTACGAGCAGTACTTC,CASSLTGGSYEQYF
TRBD2,-,TRBJ2-1,TRBV15,TGTGCCACCAGCCCACTGGGGCTAGCGGGGTACAATGAGCAGTTCTTC,CATSPLGLAGYNEQFF
-,-,TRBJ2-5,TRBV2,TGTGCCAGCAGTGAAGTTGGAGAGACCCAGTACTTC,CASSEVGETQYF
TRBD2,-,TRBJ2-3,TRBV6-5,TGTGCCAGCAGTTCCACAGCGGGGGCAGATACGCAGTATTTT,CASSSTAGADTQYF
-,-,TRBJ1-2,TRBV7-9,TGTGCCAGCAGGGCGGGGTTGGCCTATGGCTACACCTTC,CASRAGLAYGYTF
-,-,TRBJ2-1,TRBV7-3,TGTGCCAGCAGCCGGGACGGCAGCTCCTACAATGAGCAGTTCTTC,CASSRDGSSYNEQFF
TRBD2,-,TRBJ2-7,TRBV5-4,TGTGCCAGCAGCTTGGGGCTAGCGGGGATCTCCTACGAGCAGTACTTC,CASSLGLAGISYEQYF
TRBD1,-,TRBJ2-1,TRBV6-6,TGTGCCAGCAGTTACTCACAGGGGGCGCAAAATGAGCAGTTCTTC,CASSYSQGAQNEQFF
-,-,TRBJ2-6,TRBV2,TGTGCCGGCACCGGGGCCCTCTCTGGGGCCAACGTCCTGACTTTC,CAGTGALSGANVLTF